This record looks at one T cell receptor beta chain sequence and its context. The antigen is not known. The data belong to a study of T cells in localized non-small cell lung cancer. Whole-study findings and limits: Adjacent lung had a median approximately 50 of the 100 largest tumor clones. Greater T cell density in blood accompanied longer overall survival. Uninvolved neighboring lung showed the greatest T cell clonality, exceeding tumor.

Only in-frame clones appear in the TCRdb table, and some are missing; sequencing was by immunoSEQ multiplex PCR. The data show under 75,000 clones, approximately 87% seen once. V dropped 8 bases and J dropped 4 bases, with 14 bases sitting between them. The CDR3 is made up of 14 amino acids. Per germline, CDR1 SGHTA and CDR2 FQGNSA. Material: peripheral blood, obtained before any cancer treatment. The sequence was collected from a male donor at least 60 years old with stage III squamous cell lung carcinoma. This sequence joins TRBV7-2 and TRBJ2-2; D ambiguous. The DNA of the CDR3 is TGTGCCAGCGCTTCGGGTATCGTCACCGGGGAGCTGTTTTTT. As protein: CASASGIVTGELFF.